Following are 25 T cell receptor beta chains from one sample sequenced in a study of T-cell reconstitution after alpha-beta-depleted transplantation in children. Library preparation (for TCRbeta) was performed with unique molecular identifiers. TCRdb redid the calling of the PCR reads with MiXCR, one entry per CDR3 protein. The sample contains 800,000 to 1,000,000 distinct CDR3 sequences, about 30% of which appear only once. Here the sequenced sample was PBMCs, mostly from graft donor cells, taken 360 days after TCRalphabeta/CD19-depleted stem cell transplant. The receptors come from a boy under two years old who had a stem cell transplant for SCID, so the T cells may come from the graft donor.

The gene calls are TRBV20-1 and TRBJ2-1; TRBD1 or TRBD2 may be the D gene (5 bases each). V lost 5 bases and J 3 bases, leaving 17 bases between the germline ends. Germline loops: CDR1 DFQATT, CDR2 SNEGSKA (reference sequence). The CDR3 loop spans 15 amino acids. CDR3 amino acids: CSAPPGKGIYNEQFF. CDR3 coding DNA: TGCAGTGCTCCCCCCGGGAAGGGGATCTACAATGAGCAGTTCTTC.

The rearrangement links TRBV20-1 to TRBJ2-1; a possible D gene is TRBD1 (5 bases). Per the germline V gene, CDR1 is DFQATT and CDR2 is SNEGSKA (reference sequence). Trimming took 1 base from V and 4 from J, leaving 14 bases between them. The CDR3 spans 15 residues. The DNA for the CDR3 is TGCAGTGCTAGAGTTAGGGGCGCCGGATACAATGAGCAGTTCTTC. This gives the protein CSARVRGAGYNEQFF.

This clonotype came up a few times. The gene calls are TRBV28 and TRBJ2-1; a possible D gene is TRBD2 (5 bases). Germline CDR1 is MDHEN and CDR2 is SYDVKM. The CDR3 extends over 17 amino acids. V was trimmed by 6 bases and J by 4 bases, leaving 22 bases between them. The CDR3 reads CASSSPGLLRPYNEQFF. The CDR3, as DNA: TGTGCCAGCAGCTCTCCCGGACTTCTACGCCCTTACAATGAGCAGTTCTTC.

The gene calls are TRBV20-1 and TRBJ2-5; possibly TRBD2 for D (6 bases). The V gene lost 3 bases and the J gene lost 5 bases, with 19 bases spanning the gap. Germline CDR1 and CDR2: DFQATT and SNEGSKA (reference sequence). The CDR3 sequence is 15 residues long. For the CDR3, the DNA is TGCAGTGCTAGGGCCTCGGCGGGGACCCCCGAGACCCAGTACTTC. Translating gives CSARASAGTPETQYF.

The chain joins TRBV7-2 to TRBJ2-1, with D possibly called TRBD1 or TRBD2 (7 bases each). Looked up from germline, CDR1 is SGHTA and CDR2 is FQGNSA. V lost 6 bases and J lost 8, with 20 bases in between. The CDR3 runs to 15 residues. CDR3 loop: CASSFQGGPLHEQFF. CDR3 coding DNA: TGTGCCAGCAGTTTTCAGGGGGGGCCCCTTCATGAGCAGTTCTTC.

This clonotype has only a few counts. CDR3 region: CASGQPYTDTQYF. The CDR3 nucleotides read TGTGCCAGCGGCCAGCCTTACACAGATACGCAGTATTTT. The chain couples TRBV6-1 to TRBJ2-3; D gene uncertain. Per the germline V gene, CDR1 is MNHNS and CDR2 is SASEGT. The V end lost 8 bases, the J end lost 2 bases, and 11 bases lay between the germline ends. There are 13 residues in the CDR3.

This clonotype was counted ten times or more. J is TRBJ2-7 and V is TRBV28, with TRBD2 matching 10 bases. The germline gives CDR1 MDHEN, CDR2 SYDVKM. The CDR3 is 17 amino acids. With V trimmed by 3 bases and J by 0 bases, 8 bases remained unmatched. The CDR3 spells CASSFSSGGAYSYEQYF. CDR3 DNA sequence: TGTGCCAGCAGTTTTAGCAGCGGGGGGGCTTACTCCTACGAGCAGTACTTC.

V is TRBV20-1 and J is TRBJ2-7, with 9 bases matching TRBD1. J gave up 0 bases and V 0 bases, and 6 bases lay outside the gene matches. Germline V gene sequence: CDR1 DFQATT, CDR2 SNEGSKA (reference sequence). The CDR3 has 16 amino acids. CDR3 loop: CSARDREQGASYEQYF. The DNA of the CDR3 is TGCAGTGCTAGAGATAGGGAACAGGGGGCCTCCTACGAGCAGTACTTC.

V gene TRBV7-9 combines with J gene TRBJ2-5; tentative D call: TRBD1 (6 bases). This CDR3 comprises 15 residues. Germline CDR1 and CDR2: SEHNR and FQNEAQ (reference sequence). The V end was cut by 4 bases, the J end by 0 bases, with 12 bases between. CDR3 in amino acids: CASSWDGTYQETQYF. The DNA of the CDR3 is TGTGCCAGCAGCTGGGACGGGACATACCAAGAGACCCAGTACTTC.

This sequence joins TRBV2 and TRBJ1-1; perhaps TRBD1 as D (5 bases). This CDR3 has 19 amino acids. Germline V gene data show CDR1 as SNHLY and CDR2 as FYNNEI. The V end was cut by 1 base, the J end by 1 base, with 22 bases between. The CDR3 is CASSEDGRSAGRSNTEAFF. The CDR3 region has the DNA TGTGCCAGCAGTGAAGATGGGCGGTCGGCAGGGCGATCGAACACTGAAGCTTTCTTT.

This clonotype has just a few counts. The CDR3 sequence is CASSQADLEHNEQFF. The CDR3 bases are TGCGCCAGCAGCCAAGCTGATTTAGAGCACAATGAGCAGTTCTTC. This chain uses TRBV4-1 with TRBJ2-1; the D is unclear. The CDR3 consists of 15 residues. Germline CDR1 MGHRA, CDR2 YSYEKL. Trimming took 1 base from V and 5 from J, leaving 12 bases between them.

The chain uses TRBV27 and TRBJ2-1; a weak D match, TRBD2 (6 bases). Trimming cost V 7 bases and J 0 bases, with 22 bases left between them. Germline-derived CDR1 and CDR2 are MNHEY and SMNVEV (reference sequence). There are 18 residues in the CDR3. In DNA, the CDR3 is TGTGCCAGCACTACTAGGGAGCGGGCGGGGAGCTCCTACAATGAGCAGTTCTTC. Translation gives CASTTRERAGSSYNEQFF.

V and J are TRBV5-5 and TRBJ1-6; no clear D gene. This CDR3 region has 11 residues. V lost 2 bases to trimming and J lost 10 bases, with 4 bases between them. CDR1 and CDR2 from the germline V gene are SGHKS and YYEKEE (reference sequence). In DNA, the CDR3 is TGTGCCAGCAGCTTCCCCTCACCCCTCCACTTT. Translation: CASSFPSPLHF.

The sample holds a few counts of this clonotype. The J gene is TRBJ2-3, the V gene TRBV10-3; 10 bases are shared with TRBD1. With 2 bases clipped from V and 0 bases from J, the junction kept 2 bases outside the gene matches. This CDR3 is built from 16 residues. The germline V gene encodes CDR1 ENHRY and CDR2 SYGVKD. CDR3 region: CAISEPGQGSTDTQYF. The CDR3 region has the DNA TGTGCCATCAGTGAGCCGGGACAGGGGAGCACAGATACGCAGTATTTT.

This clonotype was detected only a few times. This chain joins TRBV27 and TRBJ2-1; D remains unclear. The CDR3 has 15 residues. Trimming shortened V by 0 bases and J by 9 bases, and 15 bases separated the two germline ends. Germline loops: CDR1 MNHEY, CDR2 SMNVEV (reference sequence). The CDR3 protein is CASSLSRPRVGEQFF. CDR3 coding DNA: TGTGCCAGCAGTTTATCCCGACCCCGAGTCGGTGAGCAGTTCTTC.

CDR3 amino acids: CASSQEPGLAVGKTDTQYF. In nucleotides, the CDR3 is TGCGCCAGCAGCCAAGAGCCGGGACTAGCGGTCGGTAAAACAGATACGCAGTATTTT. J is TRBJ2-3 and V is TRBV4-1, with 11 bases aligning to TRBD2. The CDR3 sequence is 19 residues long. The V gene's germline CDR1 is MGHRA and CDR2 YSYEKL. The trim removed 0 bases at V and 3 bases at J, leaving 11 bases unmatched.

The chain employs TRBV7-2 and TRBJ2-2; 8 bases map to TRBD1. This CDR3 has 16 amino acids. The junction had 8 bases not matched to a gene; V was cut back by 2 bases and J by 6 bases. In germline, CDR1 is SGHTA, CDR2 FQGNSA. The CDR3 region has the DNA TGTGCCAGCAGCTTACAGGGGGCGCGGAGGGCCGGGGAGCTGTTTTTT. As protein: CASSLQGARRAGELFF.

This clonotype showed up just a few times. This chain joins TRBV7-3 and TRBJ2-3; weak D call: TRBD2 (7 bases). Trimming took off 0 bases at V and 2 bases at J, with 9 bases between the two ends. Germline V gives CDR1 SGHTA, CDR2 FQGTGA. The CDR3 extends over 15 amino acids. The CDR3 region has the DNA TGTGCCAGCAGCTTAACTGGGGGGGCCACAGATACGCAGTATTTT. It translates to CASSLTGGATDTQYF.

This clonotype was seen repeatedly, ten times or more. The V call is TRBV7-9, the J call TRBJ2-3, with TRBD2 matching 7 bases. CDR1 SEHNR and CDR2 FQNEAQ come from the germline V gene (reference sequence). The CDR3 is 15 amino acids. The junction had 5 bases not matched to a gene; V was cut back by 5 bases and J by 0 bases. The CDR3 sequence is CASSPPGLSTDTQYF. The CDR3 nucleotides read TGTGCCAGCAGCCCGCCGGGACTAAGCACAGATACGCAGTATTTT.

The chain combines TRBV5-1 with TRBJ2-3; 8 bases match TRBD2. The germline gives CDR1 SGHRS, CDR2 YFSETQ. Losses at the gene ends were 3 bases for V and 5 bases for J; bases not matched to a gene: 11. CDR3 size: 16 residues. The CDR3 coding sequence is TGCGCCAGCAGCTCCCTCGGGGGGGCGGCTGTAGATACGCAGTATTTT. Residues: CASSSLGGAAVDTQYF.

The genes are TRBV20-1 and TRBJ2-7, with 11 bases that match TRBD2. This CDR3 spans 14 amino acids. J gave up 4 bases and V 3 bases, and 5 bases lay outside the gene matches. Germline CDR1 reads DFQATT; CDR2 reads SNEGSKA (reference sequence). This chain's CDR3 is CSARGSGGAYEQYF. In nucleotides, the CDR3 is TGCAGTGCTAGGGGTAGCGGGGGGGCGTACGAGCAGTACTTC.

This clonotype was recorded at least ten times. The CDR3 is CSARLAEETQYF. Here the CDR3 DNA reads TGCAGTGCTCGTCTAGCGGAAGAGACCCAGTACTTC. This chain links TRBV20-1 with TRBJ2-5; TRBD2 aligns across 7 bases. Germline CDR1 reads DFQATT; CDR2 reads SNEGSKA (reference sequence). CDR3 length: 12 residues. The J segment lost 3 bases and the V segment lost 5 bases, leaving 3 bases of the junction unmatched.

The V and J genes are TRBV7-9 and TRBJ2-7, with D possibly TRBD2 on 7 matching bases. There are 14 residues in the CDR3. The V gene's germline CDR1 is SEHNR and CDR2 FQNEAQ (reference sequence). V was cut by 1 base and J by 6 bases, with 13 bases left in between. CDR3 DNA: TGTGCCAGCAGCTTAGAGGGGGGGCGTGGCGAGCAGTACTTC. Translation gives CASSLEGGRGEQYF.

V gene TRBV6-5 combines with J gene TRBJ2-7; D gene unclear. The CDR3 is 14 residues long. V lost 2 bases and J lost 4, with 12 bases in between. Germline V lookup: CDR1 MNHEY, CDR2 SVGAGI. The CDR3 region is CASSYGPSWYEQYF. In nucleotides, the CDR3 is TGTGCCAGCAGTTACGGGCCGAGCTGGTACGAGCAGTACTTC.

The rearrangement uses TRBV12-3 or TRBV12-4 and TRBJ2-7; D is uncertain. V gave up 4 bases and J gave up 3 bases, with 10 bases separating them. The CDR3 covers 13 residues. CDR3 sequence reads: CASSSGSVYEQYF. The CDR3 DNA is TGTGCCAGCAGTTCTGGGTCAGTCTACGAGCAGTACTTC.